This T cell receptor beta chain came from a study of identical twins. Each CDR3 protein is one row after TCRdb ran MiXCR on the 5' RACE reads. Of fewer than 900,000 distinct CDR3 sequences listed, 20% to 25% are singletons. Study results and limitations: These conclusions were based on statistical analysis (cross-sectional, not following the same donors).

This clonotype occurred many times. The antigen remains undetermined. Another study also made use of these data, one on T cells expressing NK-cell markers. From that paper: The sorts in several experiments were restricted to alpha-beta TCR T cells by an anti-gamma-delta TCR antibody. The contribution of dominant NKG2C+ clonotypes to CD8+ T cells in a handful of donors was roughly 1.0-7.5%.

Material: PBMCs. The sequence derives from a woman under 30 in good health.

The CDR3 nucleotides are TGTGCCAGCAGCGGGACAGGGGGTGAAAAACTGTTTTTT. Amino acid sequence: CASSGTGGEKLFF. V is TRBV9 and J is TRBJ1-4, with TRBD1 matching 10 bases. Germline V gene lookup returns CDR1 SGDLS and CDR2 YYNGEE. J was trimmed by 7 bases and V by 3 bases; bases with no gene match: 0. The CDR3 covers 13 residues.